Shown below are 8 T cell receptor beta chains from a single sample sequenced in a study of cytomegalovirus exposure and HLA in healthy donors. The study ran its PCR with 60 Vbeta and 13 Jbeta primers. The method was immunoSEQ multiplex PCR; TCRdb's version includes in-frame clones alone and lacks a portion of them. The repertoire consists of around 190,000 clones, with roughly four fifths occurring once and the leading ten covering approximately 1.8%. What was sequenced was PBMCs. The receptor source for this set is a man between 18 and 35 years old in good health and CMV-seronegative.

The chain has TRBV9 and TRBJ2-3, with 8 bases aligning to TRBD1. The germline V gene encodes CDR1 SGDLS and CDR2 YYNGEE. Trimming removed 2 bases from V and 1 base from J; junction bases left unmatched: 6. CDR3 length equals 16 residues. The CDR3 sequence is CASSVRQGQGTDTQYF. As DNA, the CDR3 is TGTGCCAGCAGCGTCCGGCAGGGACAGGGCACAGATACGCAGTATTTT.

This sequence joins TRBV11-3 and TRBJ2-3; perhaps TRBD2 as D (5 bases). The CDR3 runs to 14 residues. Trimming left V 3 bases short and J 1 base short, with 8 bases between. The germline V gene encodes CDR1 SGHNT and CDR2 YENEEA. The CDR3 coding sequence is TGTGCCAGCAGCTTTAGCGAACGCACAGATACGCAGTATTTT. Protein product: CASSFSERTDTQYF.

The J gene is TRBJ1-4, the V gene TRBV27, with 10 bases that match TRBD1. The CDR3 consists of 15 residues. CDR1 is MNHEY and CDR2 is SMNVEV in the germline V gene (reference sequence). V lost 7 bases and J lost 9; bases outside the gene matches: 11. In DNA, the CDR3 is TGTGCCAGCACCTCGGGGGTGGGACAGGGGAAAAAACTGTTTTTT. It codes for CASTSGVGQGKKLFF.

In this sample, this clone turned up a few times. J is TRBJ2-5 and V is TRBV20-1; D not certain. Germline CDR1 and CDR2: DFQATT and SNEGSKA (reference sequence). This CDR3 region has 11 residues. V was trimmed by 7 bases and J by 5 bases, leaving 11 bases between them. DNA of the CDR3: TGCAGTGTGAAAGTCGGGGAGACCCAGTACTTC. It codes for CSVKVGETQYF.

The CDR3 loop reads CASSLRGPKQGAVEQFF. CDR3 DNA: TGTGCCAGCAGCTTACGGGGGCCTAAACAGGGGGCTGTTGAGCAGTTCTTC. V usage is TRBV7-3 and J usage is TRBJ2-1; 9 bases are a match to TRBD1. The CDR3 contains 17 residues. J lost 9 bases, V lost 2 bases, and 14 bases had no gene match. Germline V CDR1 and CDR2: SGHTA, FQGTGA.

Only one count was recorded for this clone. The CDR3 spells CAWRQWLETQYF. Written as DNA, the CDR3 is TGTGCCTGGAGACAGTGGTTGGAGACCCAGTACTTC. V and J are TRBV30 and TRBJ2-5; D is unclear. Per the germline V gene, CDR1 is GTSNPN and CDR2 is SVGIG (reference sequence). The CDR3 extends over 12 amino acids. V gave up 3 bases and J gave up 5 bases, with 10 bases separating them.

The gene calls are TRBV13 and TRBJ2-4; TRBD1 agrees at 8 bases. CDR3 size: 16 residues. After removal of 5 bases from V and 2 bases from J, the junction contained 8 bases not matched to a gene. Germline lookup yields CDR1 PRHDT and CDR2 FYEKMQ (reference sequence). CDR3 loop: CASSLGQGGTKNIQYF. CDR3 nucleotide sequence: TGTGCCAGCAGCCTCGGACAGGGAGGAACCAAAAACATTCAGTACTTC.

The chain uses TRBV19 and TRBJ2-1; D might be TRBD2 (6 bases). The CDR3 length is 14 residues. Germline-derived CDR1 and CDR2 are LNHDA and SQIVND (reference sequence). The V end was cut by 6 bases, the J end by 0 bases, with 9 bases between. The CDR3 protein is CASREGSSYNEQFF. In DNA form, the CDR3 reads TGTGCCAGTAGGGAGGGTTCCTCCTACAATGAGCAGTTCTTC.